These 19 T cell receptor beta chains share one sample of origin, sequenced in a study of blood T cell repertoires in COVID-19. Sequenced by immunoSEQ multiplex PCR; TCRdb stores in-frame clones only, minus some. The sample gives fewer than 35,000 clones, approximately 86% of which show up once; around 2% is in the top ten. The sequencing input was peripheral blood. The receptors stem from a man in his fifties with active or convalescent COVID-19.

This chain connects TRBV28 to TRBJ2-4, with 9 bases fitting TRBD1. The V gene end was trimmed by 5 bases and the J gene end by 4 bases; junction bases not matched to a gene: 6. CDR1 MDHEN and CDR2 SYDVKM come from the germline V gene. The CDR3 contains 15 residues. The CDR3 sequence: CASSKTGTGKNIQYF. The CDR3 region has the DNA TGTGCCAGCAGTAAGACCGGGACAGGGAAAAACATTCAGTACTTC.

The chain carries TRBV18 and TRBJ2-2, with D unclear. This CDR3 spans 13 amino acids. Trimming cost V 4 bases and J 1 base, with 4 bases left between them. The germline CDR1 and CDR2 sequences are KGHSH and LQKENI. The chain's CDR3 is CASSHGNTGELFF. The DNA of the CDR3 is TGTGCCAGCTCACACGGGAACACCGGGGAGCTGTTTTTT. The full variable domain, rest sourced from reference TRBV18 and TRBJ2-2, is NAGVMQNPRHLVRRRGQEARLRCSPMKGHSHVYWYRQLPEEGLKFMVYLQKENIIDESGMPKERFSAEFPKEGPSILRIQQVVRGDSAAYFCASSHGNTGELFFGEGSRLTVL.

The rearrangement joins TRBV2 to TRBJ1-5; 9 bases are a match to TRBD1. The CDR3 covers 18 residues. The germline V gene has CDR1 SNHLY and CDR2 FYNNEI. Trimming took 3 bases from V and 0 from J; bases not matched to a gene: 9. In DNA, the CDR3 is TGTGCCAGCAGTGACCCGGGACAGGGAGATTATAGCAATCAGCCCCAGCATTTT. Its protein product is CASSDPGQGDYSNQPQHF. Full variable domain (remainder filled in from reference TRBV2 and TRBJ1-5): EPEVTQTPSHQVTQMGQEVILRCVPISNHLYFYWYRQILGQKVEFLVSFYNNEISEKSEIFDDQFSVERPDGSNFTLKIRSTKLEDSAMYFCASSDPGQGDYSNQPQHFGDGTRLSIL.

This chain links TRBV4-2 with TRBJ2-1; 9 bases are a match to TRBD1. The germline gives CDR1 LGHNA, CDR2 YNFKEQ. There are 16 residues in the CDR3. The junction had 8 bases not matched to a gene; V was cut back by 4 bases and J by 4 bases. CDR3 DNA: TGTGCCAGCAGCCTCCGCGGACAGGGGACTTACAATGAGCAGTTCTTC. Encoded protein: CASSLRGQGTYNEQFF.

This chain joins TRBV30 and TRBJ2-1, with TRBD2 matching 12 bases. The trim removed 3 bases at V and 2 bases at J, leaving 5 bases unmatched. Germline CDR1 GTSNPN, CDR2 SVGIG (reference sequence). This CDR3 comprises 16 residues. CDR3 DNA sequence: TGTGCCTGGAGCCCCCTAGCGGGAGGGCCCTACAATGAGCAGTTCTTC. Translated, it gives CAWSPLAGGPYNEQFF.

The rearrangement joins TRBV6-2 or TRBV6-3 to TRBJ1-2; D might be TRBD1 (5 bases). Germline loops: CDR1 MNHEY, CDR2 SVGEGT. The V end lost 3 bases, the J end lost 5 bases, and 16 bases lay between the germline ends. The CDR3 loop spans 15 amino acids. CDR3 bases: TGTGCCAGCAGTTATATTTTCGACAGTGCTTATGGCTACACCTTC. This translates into CASSYIFDSAYGYTF.

The J gene is TRBJ2-1, the V gene TRBV7-3, with 11 bases fitting TRBD2. The CDR3 runs 15 residues. The V segment lost 5 bases and the J segment 3 bases; nucleotides outside the gene matches: 3. Germline-derived CDR1 and CDR2 are SGHTA and FQGTGA. The CDR3 DNA reads TGTGCCAGCAGCCCCGGGACTAGCGGCTACAATGAGCAGTTCTTC. Translated, it gives CASSPGTSGYNEQFF.

The genes are TRBV18 and TRBJ2-1, with TRBD2 matching 11 bases. This CDR3 is built from 15 residues. Germline-derived CDR1 and CDR2 are KGHSH and LQKENI. V shed 3 bases, J shed 6 bases, and the junction held 4 bases outside the gene matches. CDR3 sequence (DNA): TGTGCCAGCTCACCCACTAGCGGGAGTCGCAATGAGCAGTTCTTC. It yields the protein CASSPTSGSRNEQFF.

The chain joins TRBV19 to TRBJ2-1; TRBD2 matches at 13 bases. This CDR3 is 19 amino acids long. Germline V gene sequence: CDR1 LNHDA, CDR2 SQIVND (reference sequence). Germline trimming cut 0 bases from V and 7 bases from J; bases unmatched to any gene: 12. The CDR3, as DNA: TGTGCCAGTAGTATAGATCTCGTTCCGAGGACTAGCGGGAGAAATGAGCAGTTCTTC. This codes for CASSIDLVPRTSGRNEQFF.

This clone was detected a few times. The rearrangement links TRBV7-6 to TRBJ1-5; D possibly corresponds to TRBD1 (5 bases). This CDR3 comprises 15 residues. Trimming removed 3 bases at V and 3 bases at J, with 12 bases between. Germline CDR1 reads SGHVS; CDR2 reads FNYEAQ. For the CDR3, the DNA is TGTGCCAGCAGCTTGACATGGGGCCCCAATCAGCCCCAGCATTTT. Its protein is CASSLTWGPNQPQHF. The full variable domain, in which reference TRBV7-6 and TRBJ1-5 provide the parts outside the CDR3, is GAGVSQSPRYKVTKRGQDVALRCDPISGHVSLYWYRQALGQGPEFLTYFNYEAQQDKSGLPNDRFSAERPEGSISTLTIQRTEQRDSAMYRCASSLTWGPNQPQHFGDGTRLSIL.

The chain links TRBV18 to TRBJ2-5, with 8 bases identical to TRBD1. Germline CDR1 reads KGHSH; CDR2 reads LQKENI. This CDR3 is built from 13 residues. With 3 bases clipped from V and 5 bases from J, the junction kept 2 bases outside the gene matches. The CDR3 DNA sequence: TGTGCCAGCTCACCTCGACAGGGGGAGACCCAGTACTTC. Protein sequence: CASSPRQGETQYF.

This chain links TRBV24-1 with TRBJ2-3; 11 nucleotides align to TRBD2. The ends lost 4 bases at V and 2 bases at J; junction bases unmatched: 13. In germline, CDR1 is KGHDR, CDR2 SFDVKD. The CDR3 has 19 amino acids. The CDR3 DNA reads TGTGCCACCAGTGACCGGACTAGCGGGTATCCTTCGACCACAGATACGCAGTATTTT. Protein product: CATSDRTSGYPSTTDTQYF.

V is TRBV28 and J is TRBJ2-5, with 7 bases fitting TRBD1. The CDR3 totals 13 residues. V trimming: 10 bases; J trimming: 1 base; junction bases outside the gene matches: 6. Germline V lookup: CDR1 MDHEN, CDR2 SYDVKM. The CDR3 protein is CAIYRQGQETQYF. In DNA form, the CDR3 reads TGTGCCATATATAGACAGGGCCAAGAGACCCAGTACTTC.

The chain links TRBV19 to TRBJ2-2; D gene unclear. With 3 bases removed from V and 7 bases from J, the gap between germline ends came to 3 bases. The CDR3 loop spans 11 amino acids. Germline V gene sequence: CDR1 LNHDA, CDR2 SQIVND (reference sequence). The CDR3 sequence is CASSIRGELFF. CDR3 coding DNA: TGTGCCAGTAGTATCCGCGGGGAGCTGTTTTTT.

The chain employs TRBV4-3 and TRBJ2-1; maybe TRBD1 (6 bases). CDR1 is LGHNA and CDR2 is YSLEER in the germline V gene. The ends were cut back, 3 bases at V and 12 bases at J, with 18 bases in the middle. The CDR3 sequence is 14 residues long. CDR3 sequence (DNA): TGCGCCAGCAGCCAGACGACAGGCGACTATCGGCAGTTCTTC. This sequence encodes CASSQTTGDYRQFF.

This clone is a singleton in its sample. The rearrangement uses TRBV27 and TRBJ1-4, with D possibly being TRBD1 (5 bases). Germline-derived CDR1 and CDR2 are MNHEY and SMNVEV (reference sequence). The CDR3 consists of 14 residues. Trimming removed 5 bases at V and 4 bases at J, with 11 bases between. The CDR3 is CASSLGRNNEKLFF. The CDR3 nucleotides read TGTGCCAGCAGTCTGGGGCGGAATAATGAAAAACTGTTTTTT. The complete variable domain, with remaining parts taken from reference TRBV27 and TRBJ1-4, reads EAQVTQNPRYLITVTGKKLTVTCSQNMNHEYMSWYRQDPGLGLRQIYYSMNVEVTDKGDVPEGYKVSRKEKRNFPLILESPSPNQTSLYFCASSLGRNNEKLFFGSGTQLSVL.

This clone was counted a single time. The J gene is TRBJ1-3, the V gene TRBV5-5; TRBD1 might be the D (6 bases). Germline V lookup: CDR1 SGHKS, CDR2 YYEKEE (reference sequence). The CDR3 totals 17 residues. Trimming removed 3 bases from V and 0 bases from J, with 16 bases in between. The CDR3 region has the DNA TGTGCCAGCAGCTCCTGGACAGCCGCCTTCTCTGGAAACACCATATATTTT. It is translated as CASSSWTAAFSGNTIYF.

This clone was detected a few times. The chain couples TRBV10-3 to TRBJ1-6; TRBD1 matches at 7 bases. Germline V CDR1 and CDR2: ENHRY, SYGVKD. This CDR3 contains 15 residues. The J segment lost 0 bases and the V segment lost 10 bases, leaving 6 bases of the junction unmatched. In DNA form, the CDR3 reads TGTGCCAACGTTACAGGGGTCTCCTATAATTCACCCCTCCACTTT. This sequence encodes CANVTGVSYNSPLHF.

The genes are TRBV18 and TRBJ2-3; the D is unclear. The CDR3 runs 14 residues. Trimming took 3 bases from V and 5 from J, leaving 12 bases between them. Germline CDR1 is KGHSH and CDR2 is LQKENI. CDR3 sequence (DNA): TGTGCCAGCTCACCTCCGGCAGGTGGAGATACGCAGTATTTT. Protein sequence: CASSPPAGGDTQYF.